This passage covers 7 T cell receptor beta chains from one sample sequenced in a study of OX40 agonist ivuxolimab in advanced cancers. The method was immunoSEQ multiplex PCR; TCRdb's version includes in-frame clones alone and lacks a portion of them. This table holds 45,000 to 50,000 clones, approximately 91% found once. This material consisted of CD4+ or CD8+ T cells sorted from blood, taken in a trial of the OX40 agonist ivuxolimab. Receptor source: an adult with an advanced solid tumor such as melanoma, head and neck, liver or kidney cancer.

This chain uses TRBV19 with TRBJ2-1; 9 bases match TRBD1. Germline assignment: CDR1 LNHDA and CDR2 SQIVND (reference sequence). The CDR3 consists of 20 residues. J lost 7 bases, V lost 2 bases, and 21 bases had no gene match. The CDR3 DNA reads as TGTGCCAGTAGTATAAGTTGGGGACAGGGACCTCCAGAATGGGAGAATGAGCAGTTCTTC. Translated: CASSISWGQGPPEWENEQFF. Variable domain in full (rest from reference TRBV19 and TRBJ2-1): DGGITQSPKYLFRKEGQNVTLSCEQNLNHDAMYWYRQDPGQGLRLIYYSQIVNDFQKGDIAEGYSVSREKKESFPLTVTSAQKNPTAFYLCASSISWGQGPPEWENEQFFGPGTRLTVL.

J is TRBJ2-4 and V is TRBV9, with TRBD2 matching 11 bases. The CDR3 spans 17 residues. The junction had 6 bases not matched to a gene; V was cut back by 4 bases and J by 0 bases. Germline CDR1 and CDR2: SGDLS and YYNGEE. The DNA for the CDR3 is TGTGCCAGCAGCCCAAGCGGACTAGCGGGAGCCAAAAACATTCAGTACTTC. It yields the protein CASSPSGLAGAKNIQYF.

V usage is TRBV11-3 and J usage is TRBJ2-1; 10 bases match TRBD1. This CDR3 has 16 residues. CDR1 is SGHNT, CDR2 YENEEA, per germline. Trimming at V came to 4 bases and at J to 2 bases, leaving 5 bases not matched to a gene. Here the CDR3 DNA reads TGTGCCAGCAGCTCATCCGGGACAGGGGCCTACAATGAGCAGTTCTTC. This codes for CASSSSGTGAYNEQFF.

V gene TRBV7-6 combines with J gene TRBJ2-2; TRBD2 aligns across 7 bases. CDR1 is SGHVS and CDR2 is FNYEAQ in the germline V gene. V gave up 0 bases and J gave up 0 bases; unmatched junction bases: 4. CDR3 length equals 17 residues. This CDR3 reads CASSLARSGTNTGELFF. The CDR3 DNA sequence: TGTGCCAGCAGCTTAGCGCGAAGCGGGACGAACACCGGGGAGCTGTTTTTT.

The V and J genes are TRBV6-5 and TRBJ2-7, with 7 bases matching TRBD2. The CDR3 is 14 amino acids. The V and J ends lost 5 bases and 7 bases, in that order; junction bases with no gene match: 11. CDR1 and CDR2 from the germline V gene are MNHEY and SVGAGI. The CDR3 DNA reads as TGTGCCAGCAGTGAAGGGACTATTTTCTATGAGCAGTACTTC. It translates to CASSEGTIFYEQYF.

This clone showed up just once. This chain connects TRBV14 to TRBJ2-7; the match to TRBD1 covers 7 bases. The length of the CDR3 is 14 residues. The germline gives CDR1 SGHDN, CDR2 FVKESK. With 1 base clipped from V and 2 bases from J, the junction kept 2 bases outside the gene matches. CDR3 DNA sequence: TGTGCCAGCAGCCAAGTAGGGGGCCCCTACGAGCAGTACTTC. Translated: CASSQVGGPYEQYF. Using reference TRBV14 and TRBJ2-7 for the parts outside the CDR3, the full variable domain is EAGVTQFPSHSVIEKGQTVTLRCDPISGHDNLYWYRRVMGKEIKFLLHFVKESKQDESGMPNNRFLAERTGGTYSTLKVQPAELEDSGVYFCASSQVGGPYEQYFGPGTRLTVT.

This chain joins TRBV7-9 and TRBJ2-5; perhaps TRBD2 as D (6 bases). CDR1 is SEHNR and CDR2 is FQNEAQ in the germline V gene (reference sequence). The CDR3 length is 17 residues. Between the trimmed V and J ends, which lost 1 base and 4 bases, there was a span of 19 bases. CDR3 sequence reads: CASSLEEGTWAGETQYF. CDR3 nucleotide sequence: TGTGCCAGCAGCTTAGAGGAGGGGACCTGGGCAGGAGAGACCCAGTACTTC.